A selection of T cell receptor beta chains follows, all from one sample in a study of blood T cell repertoires in COVID-19. This table comes from immunoSEQ multiplex PCR, and its TCRdb copy is limited to in-frame clones, with some not included. In the table there are some 300,000 clones, roughly nine tenths of which are singletons. Specimen: PBMCs or T cells enriched from blood (not recorded which). The receptors shown here come from a woman aged 50 to 60 who had been exposed to COVID-19. Both conserved end residues are part of each CDR3. The D gene is left open where the match is weak. Rows may omit the clone size; those that give it use once, few, many or a size class.

d_call: TRBD1
j_call: TRBJ1-2
v_call: TRBV2
clone_size: NA
cdr3_nt: TGTGCCAGTCGGGGACAGACGTTATACTATGGCTACACCTTC
cdr3_aa: CASRGQTLYYGYTF

d_call: TRBD1
j_call: TRBJ2-2
v_call: TRBV4-2
clone_size: NA
cdr3_nt: TGTGCCAGCAGCCAAGATCGTCTCGGGGACAGTTCGAACACCGGGGAGCTGTTTTTT
cdr3_aa: CASSQDRLGDSSNTGELFF

d_call: NA
j_call: TRBJ2-3
v_call: TRBV15
clone_size: NA
cdr3_nt: TGTGCCACCAGCAGAGATGGGGGGGGCAGGGATACGCAGTATTTT
cdr3_aa: CATSRDGGGRDTQYF

d_call: NA
j_call: TRBJ2-2
v_call: TRBV6-5
clone_size: NA
cdr3_nt: TGTGCCAGCAGTTTAGTTGGGGGGGCCATAGTCGGGGAGCTGTTTTTT
cdr3_aa: CASSLVGGAIVGELFF

d_call: NA
j_call: TRBJ1-2
v_call: TRBV4-1
clone_size: NA
cdr3_nt: TGCGCCAGCAGCCACAACCGGGAAGCTAACTATGGCTACACCTTC
cdr3_aa: CASSHNREANYGYTF

d_call: TRBD1
j_call: TRBJ2-1
v_call: TRBV18
clone_size: NA
cdr3_nt: TGTGCCAGCTCACCAGGGACAGGTTTTGACAATGAGCAGTTCTTC
cdr3_aa: CASSPGTGFDNEQFF

d_call: TRBD1
j_call: TRBJ1-6
v_call: TRBV27
clone_size: NA
cdr3_nt: TGTGCCAGCAGTTTACTAATTGGGGACAGAAATTCACCCCTCCACTTT
cdr3_aa: CASSLLIGDRNSPLHF

d_call: NA
j_call: TRBJ1-2
v_call: TRBV30
clone_size: NA
cdr3_nt: TGTGCCTGGACACCCGGACAGCGGGGCCACTATGGCTACACCTTC
cdr3_aa: CAWTPGQRGHYGYTF

d_call: NA
j_call: TRBJ1-4
v_call: TRBV10-2
clone_size: NA
cdr3_nt: TGCGCCAGCAGTGAGTCGGGCAGGGCAACTAATGAAAAACTGTTTTTT
cdr3_aa: CASSESGRATNEKLFF

d_call: TRBD1
j_call: TRBJ2-7
v_call: TRBV7-9
clone_size: few
cdr3_nt: TGTGCCAGCAGCCCACAGGGGGCCTACGAGCAGTACTTC
cdr3_aa: CASSPQGAYEQYF

d_call: NA
j_call: TRBJ2-1
v_call: TRBV5-1
clone_size: few
cdr3_nt: TGCGCCAGCAGCTTGGCCAAGGGGGGGACCTACAATGAGCAGTTCTTC
cdr3_aa: CASSLAKGGTYNEQFF

d_call: TRBD1
j_call: TRBJ1-1
v_call: TRBV5-4
clone_size: NA
cdr3_nt: TGTGCCAGCAGAACAGTCCGACAGGGGGTACTCTTAATGAACACTGAAGCTTTCTTT
cdr3_aa: CASRTVRQGVLLMNTEAFF

d_call: TRBD1
j_call: TRBJ1-5
v_call: TRBV6-1
clone_size: NA
cdr3_nt: TGTGCCAGCAGTGACTTCACAGGGGCAGGGGCAAGCAATCAGCCCCAGCATTTT
cdr3_aa: CASSDFTGAGASNQPQHF

d_call: NA
j_call: TRBJ1-1
v_call: TRBV19
clone_size: NA
cdr3_nt: TGTGCCAGTAGTGTGCTACCGAACACTGAAGCTTTCTTT
cdr3_aa: CASSVLPNTEAFF

d_call: TRBD1
j_call: TRBJ1-1
v_call: TRBV19
clone_size: once
cdr3_nt: TGTGCCAGTAGCCGACTCGGACAGGGGGAAACTGAAGCTTTCTTT
cdr3_aa: CASSRLGQGETEAFF

d_call: TRBD1
j_call: TRBJ2-2
v_call: TRBV6-6
clone_size: NA
cdr3_nt: TGTGCCAGCAACGACAGGGTTAGAACCGGGGAGCTGTTTTTT
cdr3_aa: CASNDRVRTGELFF

d_call: TRBD1
j_call: TRBJ1-1
v_call: TRBV6-5
clone_size: NA
cdr3_nt: TGTGCCAGCAGTCAACAGGGGAGGAACACTGAAGCTTTCTTT
cdr3_aa: CASSQQGRNTEAFF

d_call: NA
j_call: TRBJ2-1
v_call: TRBV10-3
clone_size: NA
cdr3_nt: TGTGCCATCAGTGACGTGGACAGATACAATGAGCAGTTCTTC
cdr3_aa: CAISDVDRYNEQFF

d_call: TRBD1
j_call: TRBJ2-7
v_call: TRBV3-1/TRBV3-2
clone_size: many
cdr3_nt: TGTGCCAGCAGCGCAGCCCTTTGGACAGGGGTGGACGAGCAGTACTTC
cdr3_aa: CASSAALWTGVDEQYF

d_call: NA
j_call: TRBJ1-6
v_call: TRBV20-1
clone_size: NA
cdr3_nt: TGCAGTGCTGGGACAAATTCACCCCTCCACTTT
cdr3_aa: CSAGTNSPLHF

d_call: TRBD1
j_call: TRBJ1-3
v_call: TRBV5-4
clone_size: NA
cdr3_nt: TGTGCCAGCAGTAGGACAGGCGCCTCTGGAAACACCATATATTTT
cdr3_aa: CASSRTGASGNTIYF

d_call: NA
j_call: TRBJ2-1
v_call: TRBV19
clone_size: NA
cdr3_nt: TGTGCCAGTAGTCCTCGGGACTCCCGGCAGTTCTTC
cdr3_aa: CASSPRDSRQFF

d_call: TRBD1
j_call: TRBJ1-2
v_call: TRBV5-1
clone_size: NA
cdr3_nt: TGCGCCAGCAGCTCGGTACAGGGGGCGGTTGGCTACACCTTC
cdr3_aa: CASSSVQGAVGYTF

d_call: TRBD1
j_call: TRBJ2-1
v_call: TRBV9
clone_size: NA
cdr3_nt: TGTGCCAGCAGCCCCCTTCAGGGGGCGAATGAGCAGTTCTTC
cdr3_aa: CASSPLQGANEQFF

d_call: NA
j_call: TRBJ2-3
v_call: TRBV7-9
clone_size: NA
cdr3_nt: TGTGCCAGCGCGGATTCCTTAAGCACAGATACGCAGTATTTT
cdr3_aa: CASADSLSTDTQYF

d_call: NA
j_call: TRBJ2-7
v_call: TRBV3-1/TRBV3-2
clone_size: NA
cdr3_nt: TGTGCCAGCAGCCAAGGTAGGGGCGAGCAGTACTTC
cdr3_aa: CASSQGRGEQYF

d_call: NA
j_call: TRBJ2-2
v_call: TRBV7-6
clone_size: NA
cdr3_nt: TGTGCCAGCAGCTTAGTGACACAAGGGGAGCTGTTTTTT
cdr3_aa: CASSLVTQGELFF

d_call: NA
j_call: TRBJ1-5
v_call: TRBV28
clone_size: NA
cdr3_nt: TGTGCCGGCTCTGGGGGCTTTCAGCCCCAGCATTTT
cdr3_aa: CAGSGGFQPQHF

d_call: NA
j_call: TRBJ1-6
v_call: TRBV12-3/TRBV12-4
clone_size: NA
cdr3_nt: TGTGCCAGCAGTTGGGGGGAACGTTCACCCCTCCACTTT
cdr3_aa: CASSWGERSPLHF

d_call: NA
j_call: TRBJ1-2
v_call: TRBV7-2
clone_size: NA
cdr3_nt: TGTGCCAGCACCCGATCGGGACTGGGGATGGGGGAGGGCTACACCTTC
cdr3_aa: CASTRSGLGMGEGYTF

d_call: NA
j_call: TRBJ1-3
v_call: TRBV2
clone_size: NA
cdr3_nt: TGTGCCTCCCGGCGGGCTGGAAACACCATATATTTT
cdr3_aa: CASRRAGNTIYF

d_call: TRBD2
j_call: TRBJ2-7
v_call: TRBV6-5
clone_size: NA
cdr3_nt: TGTGCCAGCAGTACTAGCGGGGCTACCTACGAGCAGTACTTC
cdr3_aa: CASSTSGATYEQYF

d_call: TRBD1
j_call: TRBJ2-3
v_call: TRBV28
clone_size: NA
cdr3_nt: TGTGCCAGCAGTGCCCGGGACAGGGGCACAGATACGCAGTATTTT
cdr3_aa: CASSARDRGTDTQYF

d_call: TRBD1
j_call: TRBJ1-4
v_call: TRBV11-2
clone_size: NA
cdr3_nt: TGTGCCAGCAGAAGGCCGGGACAGGAGCATGAAAAACTGTTTTTT
cdr3_aa: CASRRPGQEHEKLFF

d_call: TRBD1
j_call: TRBJ2-7
v_call: TRBV19
clone_size: NA
cdr3_nt: TGTGCCAGTAGCTCCGGGACAGGGTGGCACGAGCAGTACTTC
cdr3_aa: CASSSGTGWHEQYF

d_call: TRBD2
j_call: TRBJ2-5
v_call: TRBV5-6
clone_size: once
cdr3_nt: TGTGCCAGCAGCCGGCGGGGGAGCCAAGAGACCCAGTACTTC
cdr3_aa: CASSRRGSQETQYF

d_call: TRBD1
j_call: TRBJ1-2
v_call: TRBV11-2
clone_size: NA
cdr3_nt: TGTGCCAGCAGCTTGACGAGCCGGGACAGGGATCCCTACACCTTC
cdr3_aa: CASSLTSRDRDPYTF

d_call: TRBD1
j_call: TRBJ2-1
v_call: TRBV7-2
clone_size: once
cdr3_nt: TGTGCCAGCAGCTTAGAAGGGACAGGGTCTTATGAGCAGTTCTTC
cdr3_aa: CASSLEGTGSYEQFF

d_call: NA
j_call: TRBJ2-5
v_call: TRBV24-1
clone_size: NA
cdr3_nt: TGTGCCACCAGTGATTTGGGGGGGCAAGAGACCCAGTACTTC
cdr3_aa: CATSDLGGQETQYF

d_call: NA
j_call: TRBJ2-3
v_call: TRBV3-1/TRBV3-2
clone_size: NA
cdr3_nt: TGTGCCAGCAGCCACCTGAGAGGGGGAGATACGCAGTATTTT
cdr3_aa: CASSHLRGGDTQYF

d_call: NA
j_call: TRBJ1-2
v_call: TRBV6-5
clone_size: NA
cdr3_nt: TGTGCCAGCAGTTCGGACAGTTCCTATGGCTACACCTTC
cdr3_aa: CASSSDSSYGYTF

d_call: TRBD1
j_call: TRBJ2-5
v_call: TRBV10-3
clone_size: once
cdr3_nt: TGTGCCATCAGTGGGACAGGGGTAGAGACCCAGTACTTC
cdr3_aa: CAISGTGVETQYF